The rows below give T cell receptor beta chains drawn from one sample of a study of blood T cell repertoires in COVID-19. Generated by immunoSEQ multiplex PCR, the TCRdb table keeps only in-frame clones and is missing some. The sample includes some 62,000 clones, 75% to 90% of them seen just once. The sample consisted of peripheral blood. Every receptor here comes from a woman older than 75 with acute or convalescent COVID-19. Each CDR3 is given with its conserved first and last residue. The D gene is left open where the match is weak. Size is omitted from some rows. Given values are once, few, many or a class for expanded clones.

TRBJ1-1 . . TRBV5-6 TGTGCCAGCAGCTTGCAGGGCTTGGGGGGAACTGAAGCTTTCTTT CASSLQGLGGTEAFF
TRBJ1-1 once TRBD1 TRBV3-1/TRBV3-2 TGTGCCAGCAGCCAAGGACAGGGGAAGGAGGCTTTCTTT CASSQGQGKEAFF
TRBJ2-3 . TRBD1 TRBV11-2 TGTGCCAGCAGCCGCTTGTTGGACAGGAGCACAGATACGCAGTATTTT CASSRLLDRSTDTQYF
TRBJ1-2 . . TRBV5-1 TGCGCCAGCAGCCCGGGGTCCAATTCACCCAACTATGGCTACACCTTC CASSPGSNSPNYGYTF
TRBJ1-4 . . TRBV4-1 TGCGCCAGCAGCCAAAAGTTGGCAGGGGAGGAAAAACTGTTTTTT CASSQKLAGEEKLFF
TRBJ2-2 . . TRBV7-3 TGTGCCAGCAGCGGTAGCGGGAACACCGGGGAGCTGTTTTTT CASSGSGNTGELFF
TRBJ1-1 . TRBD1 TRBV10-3 TGTGCCGCCTCTCAACAGGGGGCCGCTGAAGCTTTCTTT CAASQQGAAEAFF
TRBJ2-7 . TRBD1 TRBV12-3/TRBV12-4 TGTGCCAGCAGTCCGGACAGGGGGCACGAGCAGTACTTC CASSPDRGHEQYF
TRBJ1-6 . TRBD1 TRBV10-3 TGTGCCATCGGAGACAGGGACATCAGGATTACCGGGAATTCACCCCTCCACTTT CAIGDRDIRITGNSPLHF
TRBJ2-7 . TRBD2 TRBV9 TGTGCCAGCAGCCCTAGTGGGACTAGCGGCTACGAGCAGTACTTC CASSPSGTSGYEQYF
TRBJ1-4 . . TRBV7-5 TGTGTCAGAAGCTTATGGGGAGGCGGGGTGAAAGATGAAAAACTGTTTTTT CVRSLWGGGVKDEKLFF
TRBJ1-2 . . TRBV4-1 TGCGCCAGCAGCCAAGGGATCAGCGTTTATGGCTACACCTTC CASSQGISVYGYTF
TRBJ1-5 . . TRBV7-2 TGTGCCAGCAGCCCCAGTAATCAGCCCCAGCATTTT CASSPSNQPQHF
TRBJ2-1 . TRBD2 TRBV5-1 TGCGCCAGCGGATCAGCGGGGGGGCCTCGGAATGAGCAGTTCTTC CASGSAGGPRNEQFF
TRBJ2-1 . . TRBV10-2 TGCGCCAGCAGTGAATACAAGACATACAATGAGCAGTTCTTC CASSEYKTYNEQFF
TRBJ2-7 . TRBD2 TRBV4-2 TGTGCCAGCAGCCAAGCGTCCCTAGCGGGGGTTGTCGAGCAGTACTTC CASSQASLAGVVEQYF
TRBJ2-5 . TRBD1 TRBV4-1 TGCGCCAGCAGCCAAGATAGGGGACAGGGTGAGCGAGAGACCCAGTACTTC CASSQDRGQGERETQYF
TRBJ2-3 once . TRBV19 TGTGCCAGTAGTTTTTTACCCGACAGGACAGATACGCAGTATTTT CASSFLPDRTDTQYF
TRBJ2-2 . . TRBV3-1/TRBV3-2 TGTGCCAGCAGGTTACAAGGGGGCACCGGGGAGCTGTTTTTT CASRLQGGTGELFF
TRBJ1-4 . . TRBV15 TGTGCCACCAGCAGACCCCTCGGGGTTCGCTATGAAAAACTGTTTTTT CATSRPLGVRYEKLFF
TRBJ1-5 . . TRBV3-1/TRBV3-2 TGTGCCAGCAGCCAGGGGGCAGGTCAGCCCCAGCATTTT CASSQGAGQPQHF
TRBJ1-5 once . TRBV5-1 TGCGCCAGCAGACTCGGCGGAAATCAGCCCCAGCATTTT CASRLGGNQPQHF
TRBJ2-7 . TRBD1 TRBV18 TGTGCCAGCTCATCCTCGGGACAGCAAAAATCCTACGAGCAGTACTTC CASSSSGQQKSYEQYF
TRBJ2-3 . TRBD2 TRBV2 TGTGCCAGCAGTGTAGGGACTAGCGGGGGGAGTGATACGCAGTATTTT CASSVGTSGGSDTQYF
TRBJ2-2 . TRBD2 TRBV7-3 TGTGCCAGCAGCCTGCAAGCGGGAACTAACACCGGGGAGCTGTTTTTT CASSLQAGTNTGELFF
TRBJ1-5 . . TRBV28 TGTGCCAGCAGTTTCGATAGGGGGCAGCCCCAGCATTTT CASSFDRGQPQHF
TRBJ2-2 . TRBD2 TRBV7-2 TGTGCCAGCAGCTTAAAACTAGCGGGCCTCACCGGGGAGCTGTTTTTT CASSLKLAGLTGELFF
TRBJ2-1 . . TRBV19 TGTGCCAGTAGTATAGGAAGGAGTCCAACCTACAATGAGCAGTTCTTC CASSIGRSPTYNEQFF
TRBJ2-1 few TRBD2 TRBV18 TGTGCCAGCTCACGCGGAACTAGCGGGACGTACAATGAGCAGTTCTTC CASSRGTSGTYNEQFF
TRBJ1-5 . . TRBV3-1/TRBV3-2 TGTGCCAGCAGCCGCACAGGGTTCGGCAATCAGCCCCAGCATTTT CASSRTGFGNQPQHF
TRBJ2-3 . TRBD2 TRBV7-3 TGTGCCAGCAGCTTAACGGGGGGGTATAGCACAGATACGCAGTATTTT CASSLTGGYSTDTQYF
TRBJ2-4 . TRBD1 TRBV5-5 TGTGCCAGCAGCTTTGGGGACAGGGAAAACATTCAGTACTTC CASSFGDRENIQYF
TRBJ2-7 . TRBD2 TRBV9 TGTGCCAGCAGCTCCGGGAGGGGGTCTGAGCAGTACTTC CASSSGRGSEQYF
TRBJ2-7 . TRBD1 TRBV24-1 TGTGCCACCAGTGAGCCCGTCGGACAGGGTACCTACGAGCAGTACTTC CATSEPVGQGTYEQYF
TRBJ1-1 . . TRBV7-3 TGTGCCAGCAGCTTAACCCAGGAGGGAGAAGCTTTCTTT CASSLTQEGEAFF
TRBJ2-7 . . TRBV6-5 TGTGCCAGCAGTTACGCGGGCCTTAGCTCCTACGAGCAGTACTTC CASSYAGLSSYEQYF
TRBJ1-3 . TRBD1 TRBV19 TGTGCCAGCGTCCCTATGCGGGACAGGGGAGGAAACACCATATATTTT CASVPMRDRGGNTIYF
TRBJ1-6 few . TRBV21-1 TGTGCCAGCATCAAAGCAGGGACAGGGGGCCAATCACCCCTCCACTTT CASIKAGTGGQSPLHF
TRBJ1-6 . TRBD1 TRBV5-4 TGTGCCAGCAGCTTGAGGACAGGGAATTCACCCCTCCACTTT CASSLRTGNSPLHF
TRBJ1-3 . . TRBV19 TGTGCCAGTACCCTCCGGAGCCCTGGAAACACCATATATTTT CASTLRSPGNTIYF
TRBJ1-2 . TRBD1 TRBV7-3 TGTGCCAGCAGCTTTGGACAGGCAGGGGACTATGGCTACACCTTC CASSFGQAGDYGYTF
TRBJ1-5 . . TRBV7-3 TGTGCCAGCAGCTTAAGTCGGAATCAGCCCCAGCATTTT CASSLSRNQPQHF
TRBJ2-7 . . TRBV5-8 TGTGCCAGCAGCTATGGACAGTATAACTACGAGCAGTACTTC CASSYGQYNYEQYF
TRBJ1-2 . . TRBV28 TGTGCCAGCAGCGGGGTCTATGGCTACACCTTC CASSGVYGYTF
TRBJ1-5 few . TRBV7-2 TGTGCCAGCAGCCCACAGGGAGAGCAGCCCCAGCATTTT CASSPQGEQPQHF
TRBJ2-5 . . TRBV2 TGTGCCAGCAGTGACCTGAGGGGAGGCGGAGAGACCCAGTACTTC CASSDLRGGGETQYF
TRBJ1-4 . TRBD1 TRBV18 TGTGCCAGCTCACCACTAACAGGGGGCACAACTAATGAAAAACTGTTTTTT CASSPLTGGTTNEKLFF
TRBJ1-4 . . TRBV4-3 TGCGCCAGTGCGTGGTCAACTAATGAAAAACTGTTTTTT CASAWSTNEKLFF